The 20 T cell receptor beta chains below were found in one sample sequenced in a study of T cells in localized non-small cell lung cancer. Libraries were prepared by immunoSEQ multiplex PCR; TCRdb keeps only in-frame clonotypes and omits some of them. This sample yields roughly 89,000 clones, of which just over 90% are seen a single time; 4.1% belongs to the top ten. The sample was PBMCs, taken before any cancer treatment. These receptors were obtained from a woman aged 40-75 years with stage II squamous cell lung carcinoma.

The chain joins TRBV12-5 to TRBJ1-1, with a weak D call TRBD1 (6 bases). Germline V CDR1 and CDR2: LGHNT, FRNRAP. This CDR3 has 16 amino acids. Trimming shortened V by 3 bases and J by 6 bases, and 20 bases separated the two germline ends. The CDR3 bases are TGTGCTAGTGGTTTACGGGCAGGGGCGGGAGGAGCTGAAGCTTTCTTT. Amino acid sequence: CASGLRAGAGGAEAFF.

This chain links TRBV28 with TRBJ1-5; D might be TRBD1 (6 bases). V lost 8 bases and J lost 11, with 16 bases in between. Germline V gene data show CDR1 as MDHEN and CDR2 as SYDVKM. The CDR3 has 12 amino acids. The CDR3 here is CASSDRFKSQHF. DNA for the CDR3: TGTGCCAGCTCCGACAGGTTCAAGTCCCAGCATTTT.

The chain carries TRBV11-2 and TRBJ1-1; possible D gene TRBD1, 6 bases. The CDR3 is 18 residues long. Germline V gene lookup returns CDR1 SGHAT and CDR2 FQNNGV. Trimming took 2 bases from V and 2 from J, leaving 21 bases between them. The DNA of the CDR3 is TGTGCCAGCAGCTTAAGAAGACAGGCGATGGGGGCAAACACTGAAGCTTTCTTT. Protein sequence: CASSLRRQAMGANTEAFF.

CDR3 coding DNA: TGCAGCGGCTCGGCAGGTTCCTTTGAAGCTTTCTTT. Protein: CSGSAGSFEAFF. The V call is TRBV29-1, the J call TRBJ1-1, with D unclear. The germline V gene has CDR1 SQVTM and CDR2 ANQGSEA. CDR3 length: 12 residues. Between the trimmed V and J ends, which lost 7 bases and 7 bases, there was a span of 16 bases.

The V and J genes are TRBV7-6 and TRBJ1-6, with D possibly being TRBD1 (5 bases). Trimming shortened V by 0 bases and J by 9 bases, and 12 bases separated the two germline ends. This CDR3 region has 15 residues. Germline loops: CDR1 SGHVS, CDR2 FNYEAQ. DNA for the CDR3: TGTGCCAGCAGCTTAGCGGCAGGGCTGATTTCACCCCTCCACTTT. This gives the protein CASSLAAGLISPLHF.

The gene calls are TRBV15 and TRBJ1-1; D is uncertain. Germline CDR1 is LNHNV and CDR2 is YYDKDF (reference sequence). The CDR3 sequence is 15 residues long. V was shortened by 0 bases and J by 1 base, with 9 bases between the two germline ends. The CDR3 loop is CATSRDQIENTEAFF. CDR3 DNA sequence: TGTGCCACCAGCAGAGATCAGATAGAGAACACTGAAGCTTTCTTT. Supplemented by reference TRBV15 and TRBJ1-1, the full variable domain reads DAMVIQNPRYQVTQFGKPVTLSCSQTLNHNVMYWYQQKSSQAPKLLFHYYDKDFNNEADTPDNFQSRRPNTSFCFLDIRSPGLGDTAMYLCATSRDQIENTEAFFGQGTRLTVV.

The chain employs TRBV28 and TRBJ1-6; D is undetermined. The V gene lost 8 bases and the J gene lost 15 bases, with 14 bases spanning the gap. Germline V gene data show CDR1 as MDHEN and CDR2 as SYDVKM. The CDR3 has 11 amino acids. The CDR3 here is CASSTQFDLHF. The CDR3 DNA follows: TGTGCCAGCTCCACCCAATTTGACCTCCACTTT.

Notes on this clone: One end of the junction fails to match germline, which may point to a read error. The V gene is TRBV7-7, the J gene TRBJ2-7; possible D gene TRBD2, 6 bases. Per germline, CDR1 SSHAT and CDR2 FNYEAQ (reference sequence). CDR3 size: 13 residues. The CDR3 here is CASSPQGGDEQYF. CDR3 bases: TGTGCTAGCAGCCCTCAAGGAGGGGACGAGCAGTACTTC.

The rearrangement uses TRBV20-1 and TRBJ1-1, with 10 bases lining up with TRBD1. The ends lost 6 bases at V and 8 bases at J; junction bases unmatched: 3. CDR3 length: 11 residues. Looked up from germline, CDR1 is DFQATT and CDR2 is SNEGSKA (reference sequence). CDR3 loop: CSARTGGEAFF. CDR3 DNA sequence: TGCAGTGCGCGGACAGGGGGAGAAGCTTTCTTT.

V gene TRBV28 combines with J gene TRBJ1-6; no definite D call. V lost 7 bases, J lost 14 bases, and 21 bases lay in between. This CDR3 region has 14 residues. The V gene's germline CDR1 is MDHEN and CDR2 SYDVKM. The DNA of the CDR3 is TGTGCCAGCACCTCCCGGGCCCCCAAGGGTTCCCTCCACTTT. Amino acid sequence: CASTSRAPKGSLHF. The variable domain in full, with the rest retrieved from reference TRBV28 and TRBJ1-6, is DVKVTQSSRYLVKRTGEKVFLECVQDMDHENMFWYRQDPGLGLRLIYFSYDVKMKEKGDIPEGYSVSREKKERFSLILESASTNQTSMYLCASTSRAPKGSLHFGNGTRLTVT.

V usage is TRBV5-1 and J usage is TRBJ1-4; D is uncertain. The CDR3 has 16 amino acids. CDR1 is SGHRS, CDR2 YFSETQ, per germline. Trimming took 5 bases from V and 7 from J, leaving 21 bases between them. In nucleotides, the CDR3 is TGCGCCAGCAGTCATATCGGGTTAGGAGAAGGTGAAAAACTGTTTTTT. It translates to CASSHIGLGEGEKLFF.

The table lists this clone with a count of one. This chain's CDR3 is CASSAQGKETQYF. CDR3 DNA: TGTGCCAGCAGTGCACAGGGAAAAGAGACCCAGTACTTC. The gene calls are TRBV25-1 and TRBJ2-5, with D perhaps TRBD1 (6 bases). CDR3 length: 13 amino acids. V was clipped by 4 bases and J by 3 bases, with 9 bases between them. The germline gives CDR1 MGHDK, CDR2 SYGVNS.

This chain connects TRBV2 to TRBJ1-6, with a possible D match to TRBD1 (6 bases). CDR1 is SNHLY and CDR2 is FYNNEI in the germline V gene. V lost 5 bases, J lost 6 bases, and 11 bases lay in between. The CDR3 covers 14 residues. CDR3 amino acids: CASSTGILNSPLHF. DNA for the CDR3: TGTGCCAGCAGTACAGGGATCCTTAATTCACCCCTCCACTTT.

This chain links TRBV25-1 with TRBJ2-1; D call uncertain. CDR1 is MGHDK and CDR2 is SYGVNS in the germline V gene. CDR3 length: 15 amino acids. The V end lost 6 bases, the J end lost 0 bases, and 12 bases lay between the germline ends. The CDR3 is CASRPPDRSYNEQFF. CDR3 DNA sequence: TGTGCCAGCAGGCCCCCCGATCGCTCCTACAATGAGCAGTTCTTC.

The chain is built from TRBV7-6 and TRBJ1-3, with D hard to call. The CDR3 extends over 15 amino acids. Germline V gene lookup returns CDR1 SGHVS and CDR2 FNYEAQ. Deletions cut 2 bases from V and 0 bases from J, with 8 bases between. The chain's CDR3 is CASSLMRSSGNTIYF. In DNA, the CDR3 is TGTGCCAGCAGCTTAATGCGGAGCTCTGGAAACACCATATATTTT.

The chain couples TRBV5-1 to TRBJ2-6; 11 bases line up with TRBD1. The CDR3 spans 18 residues. Germline V gene sequence: CDR1 SGHRS, CDR2 YFSETQ. J gave up 1 base and V 3 bases, and 6 bases lay outside the gene matches. The CDR3 nucleotides are TGCGCCAGCAGCTCGGGACAGGGGGTTCGATCTGGGGCCAACGTCCTGACTTTC. Amino acids: CASSSGQGVRSGANVLTF.

The rearrangement links TRBV19 to TRBJ1-1; D is unclear. Germline V gene lookup returns CDR1 LNHDA and CDR2 SQIVND (reference sequence). The CDR3 is made up of 15 amino acids. The V and J ends lost 3 bases and 0 bases respectively, with 11 bases between them. Written as DNA, the CDR3 is TGTGCCAGTAGTATGTTTGGGGTTATGAACACTGAAGCTTTCTTT. Protein product: CASSMFGVMNTEAFF.

This chain connects TRBV28 to TRBJ2-2; D call uncertain. The V end was cut by 6 bases, the J end by 0 bases, with 8 bases between. Per germline, CDR1 MDHEN and CDR2 SYDVKM. This CDR3 is built from 14 residues. CDR3 coding DNA: TGTGCCAGCAGCCGGGCCTCGAACACCGGGGAGCTGTTTTTT. Protein product: CASSRASNTGELFF.

This chain joins TRBV5-1 and TRBJ2-3, with D tentatively TRBD2 (6 bases). Between the trimmed V and J ends, which lost 7 bases and 3 bases, there was a span of 15 bases. The CDR3 extends over 14 amino acids. Per the germline V gene, CDR1 is SGHRS and CDR2 is YFSETQ. The CDR3 is CASRGWTSTDTQYF. CDR3 DNA: TGCGCCAGCCGGGGGTGGACCAGTACAGATACGCAGTATTTT. Variable domain in full (rest from reference TRBV5-1 and TRBJ2-3): KAGVTQTPRYLIKTRGQQVTLSCSPISGHRSVSWYQQTPGQGLQFLFEYFSETQRNKGNFPGRFSGRQFSNSRSEMNVSTLELGDSALYLCASRGWTSTDTQYFGPGTRLTVL.

V and J are TRBV5-4 and TRBJ1-1; 9 bases line up with TRBD1. V shed 3 bases and J 5 bases; nucleotides not matched to a gene: 2. Germline values: CDR1 SGHNT, CDR2 YYREEE (reference sequence). The CDR3 runs to 13 residues. CDR3 in DNA: TGTGCCAGCAGCTGGGACAGGGTGACTGAAGCTTTCTTT. Protein sequence: CASSWDRVTEAFF.